Presented here are 9 T cell receptor beta chains from one specimen sequenced in a study of T-cell reconstitution after alpha-beta-depleted transplantation in children. A TCRbeta library incorporating unique molecular identifiers was prepared. TCRdb re-called the PCR reads with MiXCR, one entry per CDR3 protein. The profile covers about 230,000 distinct CDR3 sequences, with 9.5% to 15% appearing a single time and over 2.5% taken by the ten largest. Sample: PBMCs from the stem cell graft donor, taken from the stem cell graft. The receptors shown here come from a human donor who donated a stem cell graft to a child with acute lymphoblastic leukemia.

This clonotype came up many times. The chain recombines TRBV28 with TRBJ1-2; possible D gene TRBD1, 6 bases. The V gene lost 4 bases and the J gene lost 8 bases, with 17 bases spanning the gap. The germline V gene encodes CDR1 MDHEN and CDR2 SYDVKM. The CDR3 contains 14 residues. CDR3 residues: CASSSPQGWGGYTF. In nucleotides, the CDR3 is TGTGCCAGCAGTTCACCGCAGGGGTGGGGCGGCTACACCTTC.

This clonotype has a count of ten or more. V gene TRBV20-1 combines with J gene TRBJ2-5; no definite D call. The germline V gene encodes CDR1 DFQATT and CDR2 SNEGSKA (reference sequence). The V and J ends lost 7 bases and 0 bases respectively, with 12 bases between them. The CDR3 totals 13 residues. This chain's CDR3 is CSVATVNQETQYF. The CDR3 region has the DNA TGCAGTGTTGCCACGGTTAACCAAGAGACCCAGTACTTC.

Concerning this clonotype itself: A much more abundant neighbour one base away suggests this may be a read error. V is TRBV7-2 and J is TRBJ2-7; 8 bases match TRBD2. V shed 5 bases and J 5 bases; nucleotides not matched to a gene: 11. The CDR3 contains 15 residues. Germline V gene lookup returns CDR1 SGHTA and CDR2 FQGNSA. CDR3 DNA: TGTGCCAGCAGCCGCGGGGGGTCCGGGTCCGACGAGCAGTACTTC. This translates into CASSRGGSGSDEQYF. The full variable domain, completed using reference TRBV7-2 and TRBJ2-7, is GAGVSQSPSNKVTEKGKDVELRCDPISGHTALYWYRQSLGQGLEFLIYFQGNSAPDKSGLPSDRFSAERTGGSVSTLTIQRTQQEDSAVYLCASSRGGSGSDEQYFGPGTRLTVT.

Many counts were recorded for this clonotype. CDR3 in DNA: TGTGCCAGCTCACCACGGGCTAATGAAAAACTGTTTTTT. Protein: CASSPRANEKLFF. The gene calls are TRBV18 and TRBJ1-4; D is ambiguous. CDR3 length: 13 residues. Germline V gives CDR1 KGHSH, CDR2 LQKENI. V was pared by 1 base and J by 3 bases, with 3 bases between. Supplemented by reference TRBV18 and TRBJ1-4, the full variable domain reads NAGVMQNPRHLVRRRGQEARLRCSPMKGHSHVYWYRQLPEEGLKFMVYLQKENIIDESGMPKERFSAEFPKEGPSILRIQQVVRGDSAAYFCASSPRANEKLFFGSGTQLSVL.

This clonotype appeared many times. This sequence joins TRBV7-2 and TRBJ2-2, with unresolved D. V gave up 4 bases and J gave up 5 bases, with 11 bases separating them. Per the germline V gene, CDR1 is SGHTA and CDR2 is FQGNSA. The CDR3 runs to 14 residues. The chain's CDR3 is CASSSGPRTGELFF. The CDR3 DNA is TGTGCCAGCAGCTCTGGACCGCGGACCGGGGAGCTGTTTTTT.

The V gene is TRBV18, the J gene TRBJ2-5; D gene uncertain. Germline assignment: CDR1 KGHSH and CDR2 LQKENI. V lost 2 bases and J 7 bases, leaving 11 bases between the germline ends. The CDR3 consists of 13 residues. In DNA form, the CDR3 reads TGTGCCAGCTCACCAGGCAGCCTTCGGACCCAGTACTTC. This encodes CASSPGSLRTQYF.

This clonotype was seen repeatedly, ten times or more. This sequence joins TRBV2 and TRBJ2-4; a possible D gene is TRBD1 (6 bases). CDR3 length: 14 residues. V was cut by 5 bases and J by 5 bases, with 13 bases left in between. Germline CDR1 reads SNHLY; CDR2 reads FYNNEI. The chain's CDR3 is CASSIPQGQNIQYF. In nucleotides, the CDR3 is TGTGCCAGCAGTATACCACAGGGTCAAAACATTCAGTACTTC. The full variable domain, in which reference TRBV2 and TRBJ2-4 provide the parts outside the CDR3, is EPEVTQTPSHQVTQMGQEVILRCVPISNHLYFYWYRQILGQKVEFLVSFYNNEISEKSEIFDDQFSVERPDGSNFTLKIRSTKLEDSAMYFCASSIPQGQNIQYFGAGTRLSVL.

This clonotype was recorded at least ten times. The V call is TRBV5-1, the J call TRBJ1-1, with 10 positions matching TRBD1. Germline V gene lookup returns CDR1 SGHRS and CDR2 YFSETQ. J lost 7 bases, V lost 4 bases, and 4 bases had no gene match. This CDR3 has 13 amino acids. In DNA, the CDR3 is TGCGCCAGCAGCCTCCGGGACAGGGGTGAAGCTTTCTTT. Amino acid sequence: CASSLRDRGEAFF.

This clonotype was seen at least ten times. The chain joins TRBV27 to TRBJ2-1; 12 bases line up with TRBD2. The CDR3 is made up of 14 amino acids. The trim removed 3 bases at V and 9 bases at J, leaving 3 bases unmatched. Germline lookup yields CDR1 MNHEY and CDR2 SMNVEV (reference sequence). CDR3 nucleotides: TGTGCCAGCAGTTTGACTAGCGGGAGCCCTGAGCAGTTCTTC. It codes for CASSLTSGSPEQFF.